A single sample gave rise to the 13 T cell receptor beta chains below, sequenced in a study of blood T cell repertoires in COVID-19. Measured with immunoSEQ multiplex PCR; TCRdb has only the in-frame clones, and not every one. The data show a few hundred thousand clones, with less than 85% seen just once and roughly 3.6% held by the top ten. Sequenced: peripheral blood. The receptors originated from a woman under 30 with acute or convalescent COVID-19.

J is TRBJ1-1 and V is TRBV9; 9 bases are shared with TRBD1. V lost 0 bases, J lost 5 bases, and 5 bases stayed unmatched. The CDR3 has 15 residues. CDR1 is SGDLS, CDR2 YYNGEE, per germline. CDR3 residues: CASSVEGTGRTEAFF. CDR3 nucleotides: TGTGCCAGCAGCGTAGAAGGGACAGGGAGGACTGAAGCTTTCTTT. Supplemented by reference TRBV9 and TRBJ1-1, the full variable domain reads DSGVTQTPKHLITATGQRVTLRCSPRSGDLSVYWYQQSLDQGLQFLIQYYNGEERAKGNILERFSAQQFPDLHSELNLSSLELGDSALYFCASSVEGTGRTEAFFGQGTRLTVV.

In DNA, the CDR3 is TGTGCCACCACGATGGTGACTAGCGGGGGCAGACTCTACGAGCAGTACTTC. The encoded protein is CATTMVTSGGRLYEQYF. V usage is TRBV15 and J usage is TRBJ2-7; 12 bases are shared with TRBD2. Looked up from germline, CDR1 is LNHNV and CDR2 is YYDKDF (reference sequence). The trim removed 7 bases at V and 3 bases at J, leaving 13 bases unmatched. CDR3 size: 17 residues.

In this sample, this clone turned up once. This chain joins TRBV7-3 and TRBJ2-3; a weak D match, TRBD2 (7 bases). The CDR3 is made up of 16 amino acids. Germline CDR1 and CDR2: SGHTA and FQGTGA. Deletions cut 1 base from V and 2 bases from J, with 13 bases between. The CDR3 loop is CASSLNGGAITDTQYF. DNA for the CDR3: TGTGCCAGCAGCTTAAATGGGGGGGCCATCACAGATACGCAGTATTTT. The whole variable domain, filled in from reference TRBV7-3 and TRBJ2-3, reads GAGVSQTPSNKVTEKGKYVELRCDPISGHTALYWYRQSLGQGPEFLIYFQGTGAADDSGLPNDRFFAVRPEGSVSTLKIQRTERGDSAVYLCASSLNGGAITDTQYFGPGTRLTVL.

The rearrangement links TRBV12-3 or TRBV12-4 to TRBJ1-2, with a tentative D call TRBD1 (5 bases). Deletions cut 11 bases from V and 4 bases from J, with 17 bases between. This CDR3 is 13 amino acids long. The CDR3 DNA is TGTGCCTCACACTCCGGGAGGGGCTATGGCTACACCTTC. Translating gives CASHSGRGYGYTF.

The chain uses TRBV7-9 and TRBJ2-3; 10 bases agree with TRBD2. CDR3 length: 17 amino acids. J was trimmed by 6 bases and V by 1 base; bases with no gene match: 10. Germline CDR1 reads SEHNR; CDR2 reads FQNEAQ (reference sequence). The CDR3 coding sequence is TGTGCCAGCAGCTTAGATCCTCTAGCGGGAGAGGCTGATACGCAGTATTTT. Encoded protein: CASSLDPLAGEADTQYF. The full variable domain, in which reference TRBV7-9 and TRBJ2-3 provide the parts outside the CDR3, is DTGVSQNPRHKITKRGQNVTFRCDPISEHNRLYWYRQTLGQGPEFLTYFQNEAQLEKSRLLSDRFSAERPKGSFSTLEIQRTEQGDSAMYLCASSLDPLAGEADTQYFGPGTRLTVL.

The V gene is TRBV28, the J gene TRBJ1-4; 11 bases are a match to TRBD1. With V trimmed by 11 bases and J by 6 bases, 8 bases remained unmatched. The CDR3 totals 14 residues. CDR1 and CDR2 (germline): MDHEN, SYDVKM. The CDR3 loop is CAVPGTGGDEKLFF. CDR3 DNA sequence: TGTGCCGTTCCCGGGACAGGGGGAGATGAAAAACTGTTTTTT.

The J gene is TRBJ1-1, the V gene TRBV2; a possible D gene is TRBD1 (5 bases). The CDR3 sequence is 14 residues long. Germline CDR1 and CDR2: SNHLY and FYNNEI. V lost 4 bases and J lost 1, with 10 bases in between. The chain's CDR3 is CASSVGGANTEAFF. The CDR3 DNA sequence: TGTGCCAGCAGTGTGGGGGGTGCGAACACTGAAGCTTTCTTT.

CDR3 in DNA: TGCGCCAGCAGCTTGGTGGGACAGGCCAGAACAGAGCAGTACTTC. It is translated as CASSLVGQARTEQYF. V is TRBV5-1 and J is TRBJ2-7; 8 bases map to TRBD1. Germline V lookup: CDR1 SGHRS, CDR2 YFSETQ. The ends lost 0 bases at V and 7 bases at J; junction bases unmatched: 9. This CDR3 region has 15 residues.

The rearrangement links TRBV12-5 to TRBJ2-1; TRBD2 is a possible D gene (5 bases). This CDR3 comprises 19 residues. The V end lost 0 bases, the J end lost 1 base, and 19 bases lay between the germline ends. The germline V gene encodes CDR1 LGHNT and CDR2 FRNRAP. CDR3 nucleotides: TGTGCTAGTGGTTTGGTACTGGTCCTGAGCGGCACTTCCTACAATGAGCAGTTCTTC. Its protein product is CASGLVLVLSGTSYNEQFF.

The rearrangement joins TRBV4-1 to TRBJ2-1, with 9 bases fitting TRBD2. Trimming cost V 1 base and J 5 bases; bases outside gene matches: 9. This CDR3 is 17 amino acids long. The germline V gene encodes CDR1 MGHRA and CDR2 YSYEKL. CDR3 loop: CASSQGSKTSGNNEQFF. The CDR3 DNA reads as TGCGCCAGCAGCCAAGGAAGTAAGACTAGCGGAAACAATGAGCAGTTCTTC.

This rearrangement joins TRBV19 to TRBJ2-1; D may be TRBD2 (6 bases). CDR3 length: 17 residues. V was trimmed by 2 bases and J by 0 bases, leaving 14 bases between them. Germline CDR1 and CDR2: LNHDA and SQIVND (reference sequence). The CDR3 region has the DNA TGTGCCAGTAGTATAAGAGGGGCGGGGAGCTCCTACAATGAGCAGTTCTTC. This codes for CASSIRGAGSSYNEQFF.

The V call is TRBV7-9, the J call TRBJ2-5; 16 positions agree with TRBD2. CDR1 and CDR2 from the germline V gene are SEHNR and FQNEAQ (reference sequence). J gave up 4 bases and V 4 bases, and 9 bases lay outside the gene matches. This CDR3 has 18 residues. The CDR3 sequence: CASSSGGLAGGRRETQYF. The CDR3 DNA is TGTGCCAGCAGCTCCGGGGGACTAGCGGGAGGGAGGAGAGAGACCCAGTACTTC.

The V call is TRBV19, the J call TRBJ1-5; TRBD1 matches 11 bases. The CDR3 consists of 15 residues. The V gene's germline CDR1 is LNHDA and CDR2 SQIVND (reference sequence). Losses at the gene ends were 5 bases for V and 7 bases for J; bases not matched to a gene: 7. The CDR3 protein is CASSWTGGRGQPQHF. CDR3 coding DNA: TGTGCCAGTAGTTGGACAGGGGGCCGTGGCCAGCCCCAGCATTTT.